What follows are 19 T cell receptor beta chains derived from one specimen sequenced in a study. TCRdb fed the RT-PCR reads into MiXCR, producing one record per CDR3 protein. There are about 680,000 distinct CDR3 sequences in the sample; approximately 15% occur only once, and 3.6% lies in the top ten. The specimen sequenced was memory CD4+ T cells from blood. Receptors originate from a female donor in good health, serving as a healthy control.

This clonotype occurred a few times. The chain joins TRBV6-1 to TRBJ2-7; D tentatively reads TRBD1 or TRBD2 (6 bases each). V was pared by 4 bases and J by 3 bases, with 16 bases between. CDR1 MNHNS and CDR2 SASEGT come from the germline V gene. CDR3 length: 15 amino acids. CDR3 protein: CASSGRGTSYYEQYF. The CDR3, as DNA: TGTGCCAGCAGTGGGAGGGGGACCTCTTACTACGAGCAGTACTTC.

This chain joins TRBV20-1 and TRBJ2-1; no definite D call. Germline V gene data show CDR1 as DFQATT and CDR2 as SNEGSKA (reference sequence). CDR3 size: 14 residues. V was cut by 5 bases and J by 4 bases, with 15 bases left in between. The CDR3 spells CSAPQVRIYNEQFF. CDR3 DNA sequence: TGCAGTGCTCCTCAGGTCAGGATTTACAATGAGCAGTTCTTC.

This clonotype was seen a few times. The chain links TRBV24-1 to TRBJ2-2, with D maybe TRBD1 (5 bases). The germline V gene encodes CDR1 KGHDR and CDR2 SFDVKD. Trimming cost V 1 base and J 1 base, with 9 bases left between them. The CDR3 length is 16 residues. CDR3 in DNA: TGTGCCACCAGTGATTTTCAGACAGAGAACACCGGGGAGCTGTTTTTT. Residues: CATSDFQTENTGELFF.

V is TRBV5-1 and J is TRBJ2-7; TRBD1 is a possible D gene (6 bases). The CDR3 length is 12 residues. The V end lost 4 bases, the J end lost 6 bases, and 11 bases lay between the germline ends. Germline assignment: CDR1 SGHRS and CDR2 YFSETQ. The CDR3 nucleotides read TGCGCCAGCAGCCAAACAGGGTTCGAGCAGTACTTC. Its protein product is CASSQTGFEQYF.

The chain couples TRBV27 to TRBJ2-2, with TRBD1 as a possible D gene (6 bases). The CDR3 has 16 amino acids. The germline CDR1 and CDR2 sequences are MNHEY and SMNVEV (reference sequence). The V and J ends lost 1 base and 5 bases respectively, with 14 bases between them. Written as DNA, the CDR3 is TGTGCCAGCAGTTTATGGGGGCAGGGTGGGACCGGGGAGCTGTTTTTT. It codes for CASSLWGQGGTGELFF.

The rearrangement uses TRBV20-1 and TRBJ2-2, with 9 nucleotides matching TRBD1. Germline V gives CDR1 DFQATT, CDR2 SNEGSKA (reference sequence). V lost 8 bases and J lost 3; bases outside the gene matches: 7. The CDR3 has 14 amino acids. CDR3 protein: CSTGTGRDTGELFF. The CDR3 coding sequence is TGCAGTACCGGGACAGGGCGTGACACCGGGGAGCTGTTTTTT.

Ten or more counts support this clonotype. The chain employs TRBV29-1 and TRBJ1-1, with 10 bases matching TRBD1. Germline V gene data show CDR1 as SQVTM and CDR2 as ANQGSEA. This CDR3 is 14 amino acids long. Losses at the gene ends were 6 bases for V and 4 bases for J; bases not matched to a gene: 8. The CDR3 DNA reads as TGCAGCGTGGATTGGACAGGGGGGTTCACTGAAGCTTTCTTT. Amino acid sequence: CSVDWTGGFTEAFF.

This clonotype showed up just a few times. The chain carries TRBV7-3 and TRBJ2-7; 7 bases are shared with TRBD1. There are 13 residues in the CDR3. Germline-derived CDR1 and CDR2 are SGHTA and FQGTGA. With 3 bases clipped from V and 12 bases from J, the junction kept 11 bases outside the gene matches. CDR3 protein: CASSLSQPGQRYF. CDR3 in DNA: TGTGCCAGCAGCTTGAGTCAACCGGGACAGAGGTACTTC.

This clonotype was counted many times. This chain connects TRBV6-5 to TRBJ2-3; unclear D gene. The CDR3 is made up of 14 amino acids. The ends were cut back, 5 bases at V and 3 bases at J, with 12 bases in the middle. The V gene's germline CDR1 is MNHEY and CDR2 SVGAGI. CDR3 sequence reads: CASSMWDRTDTQYF. The CDR3 region has the DNA TGTGCCAGCAGTATGTGGGATAGAACAGATACGCAGTATTTT.

The chain recombines TRBV7-6 with TRBJ2-7; perhaps TRBD1 as D (6 bases). The V and J ends lost 4 bases and 4 bases respectively, with 14 bases between them. This CDR3 comprises 14 residues. Per germline, CDR1 SGHVS and CDR2 FNYEAQ. The chain's CDR3 is CASSSRDTPYEQYF. For the CDR3, the DNA is TGTGCCAGCAGCTCTCGGGACACACCTTACGAGCAGTACTTC.

Ten or more counts support this clonotype. This chain connects TRBV5-1 to TRBJ2-2, with 7 bases identical to TRBD2. CDR1 is SGHRS and CDR2 is YFSETQ in the germline V gene. The length of the CDR3 is 14 residues. Unmatched junction bases numbered 10, after V lost 4 bases and J lost 10 bases. CDR3 loop: CASSPTSVPEELFF. The CDR3 DNA is TGCGCCAGCAGCCCCACTAGCGTCCCCGAGGAGCTGTTTTTT.

This clonotype was recorded at least ten times. This chain connects TRBV4-3 to TRBJ1-2; 8 bases align to TRBD1. The V and J ends lost 4 bases and 7 bases, in that order; junction bases with no gene match: 14. Germline V CDR1 and CDR2: LGHNA, YSLEER. There are 16 residues in the CDR3. CDR3 sequence reads: CASSLTGGQGAVGYTF. CDR3 DNA sequence: TGCGCCAGCAGCCTTACCGGAGGGCAGGGGGCGGTTGGCTACACCTTC.

This clonotype appeared many times. The rearrangement joins TRBV4-2 to TRBJ1-2, with unresolved D. Germline CDR1 is LGHNA and CDR2 is YNFKEQ. The CDR3 spans 13 residues. The germline V and J ends were trimmed by 0 bases and 5 bases, with 7 bases remaining between them. The CDR3 DNA reads TGTGCCAGCAGCCAAGATCTGGGGTATGGCTACACCTTC. This sequence encodes CASSQDLGYGYTF.

This clonotype appeared a few times. J is TRBJ1-1 and V is TRBV7-2; TRBD1 might be the D (5 bases). Looked up from germline, CDR1 is SGHTA and CDR2 is FQGNSA. The V end was cut by 5 bases, the J end by 4 bases, with 23 bases between. The CDR3 length is 17 residues. In DNA form, the CDR3 reads TGTGCCAGCAGCCCCGCTCGGGGTGGCAGGGCGGGCACTGAAGCTTTCTTT. The encoded protein is CASSPARGGRAGTEAFF.

The chain employs TRBV7-6 and TRBJ2-7; D gene ambiguous. The CDR3 is 12 amino acids. Germline V CDR1 and CDR2: SGHVS, FNYEAQ. The V end lost 5 bases, the J end lost 3 bases, and 8 bases lay between the germline ends. CDR3 DNA: TGTGCCAGCAGCCCTCTAGACTACGAGCAGTACTTC. It codes for CASSPLDYEQYF.

This clonotype was seen ten or more times. The genes are TRBV20-1 and TRBJ1-5; TRBD1 matches at 8 bases. V lost 5 bases and J lost 9; bases outside the gene matches: 6. The CDR3 extends over 12 amino acids. Germline-derived CDR1 and CDR2 are DFQATT and SNEGSKA (reference sequence). In nucleotides, the CDR3 is TGCAGTGCTGGACAGGGCCGGGGGCCCCAGCATTTT. Its protein is CSAGQGRGPQHF.

This clonotype has a handful of counts. This chain uses TRBV24-1 with TRBJ2-3; D gene unclear. The V end lost 7 bases, the J end lost 2 bases, and 9 bases lay between the germline ends. Germline V gene lookup returns CDR1 KGHDR and CDR2 SFDVKD. The CDR3 is 13 residues long. The CDR3 DNA reads TGTGCCACCAGGGGCGCGAACACAGATACGCAGTATTTT. Translating it yields CATRGANTDTQYF.

The CDR3 here is CASSLASTGGEQYF. The CDR3 DNA sequence: TGTGCCAGCAGCTTAGCTTCAACAGGGGGCGAGCAGTACTTC. The gene calls are TRBV7-9 and TRBJ2-7, with 8 bases fitting TRBD1. This CDR3 region has 14 residues. Trimming removed 0 bases from V and 6 bases from J; junction bases left unmatched: 4. From germline, CDR1 is SEHNR and CDR2 FQNEAQ (reference sequence).

CDR3 DNA sequence: TGCAGTGCTAGTCATTTCCGGGGAACTAATGAAAAACTGTTTTTT. Amino acids: CSASHFRGTNEKLFF. The gene calls are TRBV20-1 and TRBJ1-4; the D is unclear. This CDR3 is built from 15 residues. Germline V gives CDR1 DFQATT, CDR2 SNEGSKA (reference sequence). The V gene lost 3 bases and the J gene lost 1 base, with 12 bases spanning the gap.